The 5 T cell receptor beta chains below all came from one sample that was sequenced in a study of T-cell memory formation after mild COVID-19. Each CDR3 protein gets one entry after TCRdb re-called the 5' RACE reads with MiXCR. This table holds some 330,000 distinct CDR3 sequences, more than 20% found once. Sequencing used PBMCs or a T cell subset sorted from them (not recorded which). These receptors originate from an adult woman who had mild COVID-19 (a few samples of this study predate the infection). Cell type and time point are not known.

The chain is built from TRBV6-5 and TRBJ1-2, with D possibly TRBD1 on 5 matching bases. Germline loops: CDR1 MNHEY, CDR2 SVGAGI. The CDR3 is 14 residues long. Trimming took off 4 bases at V and 6 bases at J, with 15 bases between the two ends. CDR3 in DNA: TGTGCCAGCAGTTTATGGGGGGGTGAAAATGGCTACACCTTC. Its protein is CASSLWGGENGYTF.

The chain uses TRBV5-1 and TRBJ1-2; D might be TRBD1 (6 bases). The CDR3 is 15 amino acids. The ends were cut back, 0 bases at V and 8 bases at J, with 17 bases in the middle. Per the germline V gene, CDR1 is SGHRS and CDR2 is YFSETQ. In nucleotides, the CDR3 is TGCGCCAGCAGCTTGGCCCCTGCGACAGGATGGGGCTACACCTTC. Translation gives CASSLAPATGWGYTF.

This chain joins TRBV6-6 and TRBJ2-3; D not certain. Deletions cut 2 bases from V and 0 bases from J, with 12 bases between. This CDR3 has 16 amino acids. Germline V gene lookup returns CDR1 MNHNY and CDR2 SVGAGI (reference sequence). DNA of the CDR3: TGTGCCAGCAGTTACGGTCTATTGGCCAGCACAGATACGCAGTATTTT. As protein: CASSYGLLASTDTQYF.

The V and J genes are TRBV28 and TRBJ2-1, with D possibly matching TRBD1 (6 bases). The CDR3 extends over 15 amino acids. Per germline, CDR1 MDHEN and CDR2 SYDVKM. V shed 6 bases and J shed 6 bases, with 18 bases lying between them. The CDR3 spells CASSLPGVSGNEQFF. CDR3 DNA: TGTGCCAGCAGCTTGCCAGGGGTCAGTGGCAATGAGCAGTTCTTC.

This clonotype was observed a handful of times. The chain recombines TRBV6-1 with TRBJ1-2; D gene unclear. This CDR3 region has 16 residues. V lost 3 bases, J lost 5 bases, and 19 bases lay in between. In germline, CDR1 is MNHNS, CDR2 SASEGT. The CDR3: CASSERNNPPRYGYTF. The CDR3 nucleotides read TGTGCCAGCAGTGAGCGTAACAACCCACCCCGATATGGCTACACCTTC.